Listed below are T cell receptor beta chains from one sample, sequenced in a study of shared clonotypes between healthy human individuals. Clones were read by immunoSEQ multiplex PCR, and TCRdb kept only the in-frame ones, dropping some. The table lists 450,000 to 700,000 clones, 95% to 96% of them singletons. Sequenced: naive CD8+ T cells sorted from blood. These receptors were obtained from a woman aged 25 to 45 in good health. CDR3s include the opening cysteine and the closing phenylalanine or tryptophan. A D gene is named only where the DNA matches it firmly. Expanded clones are given a class, and other clones once, few, many or no size at all.

clone_size	d_call	j_call	v_call	cdr3_nt	cdr3_aa
once	TRBD2	TRBJ2-3	TRBV27	TGTGCCAGCAGTCGTAGCGGGAGAGCGACAGATACGCAGTATTTT	CASSRSGRATDTQYF
.	.	TRBJ1-5	TRBV6-1	TGTGCCAGCAGTGACGGACTTCGAAATCAGCCCCAGCATTTT	CASSDGLRNQPQHF
once	.	TRBJ1-1	TRBV6-1	TGTGCCAGCAGTGAAGGACCGTGGGCGAACACTGAAGCTTTCTTT	CASSEGPWANTEAFF
.	.	TRBJ2-5	TRBV7-9	TGTGCCAGCAGCTTAGCAAGAGGGAGAAGGGGAGAGACCCAGTACTTC	CASSLARGRRGETQYF
few	.	TRBJ2-7	TRBV27	TGTGCCAGCAGTTTATCCGGCCACGAGCAGTACTTC	CASSLSGHEQYF
.	.	TRBJ2-1	TRBV5-8	TGTGCCAGCAGCTTGGAGGGTAGGGCCTACAATGAGCAGTTCTTC	CASSLEGRAYNEQFF
once	.	TRBJ1-5	TRBV19	TGTGCCAGTAGTATGGGCAGGGGTCTTATCAATCAGCCCCAGCATTTT	CASSMGRGLINQPQHF
.	.	TRBJ2-5	TRBV28	TGTGCCAGCAGCCAACGAGAGGAGACCCAGTACTTC	CASSQREETQYF
once	.	TRBJ1-1	TRBV7-9	TGTGCCAGCAGCTTAGAGGTATCGAACACTGAAGCTTTTTTT	CASSLEVSNTEAFF
.	TRBD2	TRBJ2-7	TRBV27	TGTGCCAGCAGTTTAGGACTAGTCTACGAGCAGTACTTC	CASSLGLVYEQYF
.	TRBD2	TRBJ2-5	TRBV7-9	TGTGCCAGCAGCTGGGGAGGGGAGACCCAGTACTTC	CASSWGGETQYF
.	.	TRBJ2-7	TRBV9	TGTGCCAGCAGCCCCTTAGGGGAGGACGAGCAGTACTTC	CASSPLGEDEQYF
.	TRBD2	TRBJ2-7	TRBV4-1	TGCGCCAGCAGTCACGGGACTAGCTACGAGCAGTACTTC	CASSHGTSYEQYF
.	.	TRBJ2-4	TRBV7-9	TGTGCCAGCAGCTTATCAGGAGGGCAAAACATTCAGTACTTC	CASSLSGGQNIQYF
.	TRBD2	TRBJ2-5	TRBV27	TGTGCCAGCAGTGTTACTAGCGGCCAAGAGACCCAGTACTTC	CASSVTSGQETQYF
.	.	TRBJ2-3	TRBV19	TGTGCCAGTTCGACACTTGGCACAGATACGCAGTATTTT	CASSTLGTDTQYF
.	.	TRBJ1-2	TRBV28	TGTGCCAGCAGTTACTCCGTCGCTCTTATAGGCTACACCTTC	CASSYSVALIGYTF
.	TRBD2	TRBJ2-7	TRBV28	TGTGCCAGCAGTCCCGGGACTAGCGGGAAACTGAGGCGCTCCTACGAGCAGTACTTC	CASSPGTSGKLRRSYEQYF
once	.	TRBJ1-1	TRBV27	TGTGCCAGCAGCACAGGGCACACTGAAGCTTTCTTT	CASSTGHTEAFF
.	.	TRBJ2-7	TRBV12-2	TGTGCCAGCAGCAAAATAGCTACCGCTTCTTACGAGCAGTACTTC	CASSKIATASYEQYF
.	TRBD2	TRBJ2-2	TRBV5-1	TGCGCCAGCAGCTTAACACTAGCGGGAGGGCGAAGGACCGGGGAGCTGTTTTTT	CASSLTLAGGRRTGELFF
.	.	TRBJ2-2	TRBV28	TGTGCCAGCAGTTTAACTGGGGGGGCGTCAAACACCGGGGAGCTGTTTTTT	CASSLTGGASNTGELFF
.	.	TRBJ2-4	TRBV27	TGTGCCAGCAGTGAAGGCCCCGGGGTGGCCAAAAACATTCAGTACTTC	CASSEGPGVAKNIQYF
.	.	TRBJ2-2	TRBV28	TGTGCCAGCAGTCCTACAGGGACCAACACCGGGGAGCTGTTTTTT	CASSPTGTNTGELFF
.	TRBD2	TRBJ2-3	TRBV5-6	TGTGCCAGCAGCTCTAGCGGAAGCACAGATACGCAGTATTTT	CASSSSGSTDTQYF
.	.	TRBJ2-1	TRBV4-1	TGCGCCAGCAGCCAAGAAACGTCGATCAATGAGCAGTTCTTC	CASSQETSINEQFF
.	.	TRBJ2-7	TRBV28	TGTGCCAGCAGTTTACGGGATCTGGGGGAGCAGTACTTC	CASSLRDLGEQYF
.	.	TRBJ2-5	TRBV27	TGTGCCAGCAGTTTGACACGGCGGACGGTCGAGACCCAGTACTTC	CASSLTRRTVETQYF
.	.	TRBJ1-1	TRBV2	TGTGCCCAGCAGGCAGCGAACACTGAAGCTTTCTTT	CAQQAANTEAFF
.	TRBD2	TRBJ2-1	TRBV28	TGTGCCAGCAGTTTCCTGCGGGGGGACAATGAGCAGTTCTTC	CASSFLRGDNEQFF
.	.	TRBJ2-3	TRBV7-2	TGTGCCAGCAGCGCCGGGTGGACTCTTAGCTCAGATACGCAGTATTTT	CASSAGWTLSSDTQYF
.	TRBD1	TRBJ1-2	TRBV7-9	TGTGCCAGCAGTTTCGGACAGGCCCCCTATGGCTACACCTTC	CASSFGQAPYGYTF